This T cell receptor beta chain comes out of a study of T cells in Graves' hyperthyroidism and ophthalmopathy. Study-wide results and caveats: Blood also carried most thyroid clonotypes expanded above 0.001. A model using 13 V-J features told ophthalmopathy apart from stable hyperthyroidism.

Based on clinical symptoms, serum thyroxine and TRAb, thyroid ultrasound and orbital computed tomography, diagnoses were reached. Trimming took 5 bases from V and 12 from J; bases not matched to a gene: 15. The CDR3 has 14 amino acids. Germline values: CDR1 SEHNR, CDR2 FQNEAQ (reference sequence). This clonotype was detected ten times or more. What it binds is not known. Amplification of TCR beta CDR3 regions was performed using RNA transcripts as template. HTBI primers drove first-round RT-PCR of the TCR CDR3. TCRdb reprocessed the multiplex PCR reads with MiXCR, giving one entry per CDR3 protein. The sample has about 400,000 distinct CDR3 sequences, around 13% seen once.

The genes are TRBV7-9 and TRBJ1-1; 7 nucleotides line up with TRBD1. The material sequenced was blood. This sequence was found in a woman between 18 and 29 years old with Graves' hyperthyroidism. CDR3 nucleotide sequence: TGTGCCAGCAGCCCCCCCCGGACAGGTGGGAGGTCTTTCTTT. It encodes CASSPPRTGGRSFF.